This T cell receptor (beta chain) appears in the sequencing data of a study of T cells after yellow fever vaccination (dated by TCRdb to between 2018 and 2021). The study in broad terms: The SMART-Seq v4 Ultra Low Input RNA kit was used to prepare libraries from fractions with low cell numbers. To follow T-cell clones before and after both primary and booster YFV17D yellow fever vaccination, bulk TCR alpha and beta repertoires underwent longitudinal sequencing. Two healthy male donors made up the cohort, one aged 18 to 29 years and the other aged 30 to 40 years. Bulk PBMC replicates and cell subsets were isolated from blood drawn at multiple timepoints before and after both primary and secondary immunization. The paper as a whole reports these results and caveats: Because the study included only a couple of donors, the extent to which the findings can be generalized is limited. A small share of clonotypes was detected in both CD4 and CD8 compartments, with the overlap likely arising from convergent recombination. The secondary T-cell response was found to be weaker but faster than the primary response, with a peak reached on day 5 rather than on day 15. After the booster, most clones that had expanded after primary vaccination were detected again (about 95% of CD4 and more than 85% of CD8), suggesting broad maintenance of memory. FACS-sorted repertoires could contain abundant contaminating clonotypes from the bulk population, so computational filtering was required.

TCR cDNA was synthesized by 5'RACE template switching, through which a universal primer site and unique molecular identifiers were introduced. Priming for cDNA synthesis came from both the TCR alpha and TCR beta constant segments. Libraries were amplified in two PCR steps, with sample barcodes and sequencing adapters added in the second step. Sequencing of the libraries was done on either Illumina HiSeq 2500 (2x100 bp) or NovaSeq (2x150 bp). In the original analysis: MIGEC was used to demultiplex reads and collapse the reads into UMI consensus sequences, and MiXCR was used for V(D)J alignment. Vaccine-responding clonotypes were identified with edgeR using replicate PBMC samples, with FDR below 0.01 and a log2 fold change above 5 up to day 15 being required. Each bulk clonotype was labeled CD4 or CD8 based on which sequenced repertoire, CD4 or CD8, contained the clonotype at higher abundance. Using fastp at Q25 and MiXCR, TCRdb reprocessed the public reads and kept productive beta chains. Each CDR3 protein gets just one entry, which takes the most common genes and DNA from the rows behind it. TCRdb, rather than the study authors, made the V and J calls. Present in this sample are 510,000 or so distinct CDR3 sequences, about a fifth of which were seen just once. 14% of the sample is taken by the ten largest.

This clonotype occurred a few times. What antigen it recognizes has not been identified. No much larger clone exists at a distance of one base, and base qualities are not known. CDR1 and CDR2 (SGHRS, YFSETQ) derive from the germline V gene. Trimming costs V 3 bases and J 5 bases, and their ends lie 9 bases apart. The CDR3 holds 12 amino acids from the cysteine to the phenylalanine. Only the CDR3 region is kept as DNA, spanning 36 bases read in frame from base 1. This specimen's treatment or condition label, interpreted: live attenuated yellow fever vaccine strain. At every blood-draw timepoint, two biological replicates of bulk PBMCs were collected. A standard Ficoll-Paque protocol was used to isolate PBMCs from peripheral blood. TriZol was used to extract RNA from bulk PBMCs, from CD4 and CD8 fractions, and from dextramer-positive and dextramer-negative fractions.

This clonotype was sampled from a young man who received the YFV17D yellow fever vaccine. This specimen consisted of PBMCs, obtained 15 days after the yellow fever booster vaccination. The sequence links TRBV5-1 to TRBJ2-7; the best D guess is TRBD1, with 5 bases matching. The CDR3 reads CASSSPGNEQYF. The sequence in DNA is TGCGCCAGCAGCTCACCAGGGAACGAGCAGTACTTC.